This T cell receptor beta chain was found in a study of response to subunit inactivated influenza vaccine. This clonotype turned up a few times. The antigen is not known. TCRdb reprocessed the RT-PCR reads via MiXCR and lists one record per CDR3 protein. The sample yields a few hundred thousand distinct CDR3 sequences, roughly 15% seen once. In germline, CDR1 is SGHKS, CDR2 YYEKEE (reference sequence). The CDR3 has 13 amino acids. Trimming stripped 2 bases from V and 5 bases from J, with 10 bases between. The study's findings and limits: That few new T cells are recruited by each seasonal influenza vaccination was the authors' suggestion.

Material: PBMCs from blood, obtained 12 days after vaccination. This clonotype was sampled from a man over 45 who received an inactivated influenza vaccine. This chain joins TRBV5-5 and TRBJ1-2; D remains unclear. The DNA of the CDR3 is TGTGCCAGCAGCTTTCGAAGAGCTTATGGCTACACCTTC. Its translation is CASSFRRAYGYTF.